This T cell receptor (beta chain) was sequenced for a study of early T cells in non-severe SARS-CoV-2 infection. Study results and limitations: Matching results from VDJdb favored anti-spike CD8 responses, leaving private and CD4 specificities undetected.

Unique molecular identifier tags were affixed to discrete cDNA molecules. TCRdb re-called the 5' RACE reads through MiXCR, storing one row per CDR3 protein. The table has tens of thousands of distinct CDR3 sequences, over 10% seen once. Germline V gives CDR1 DFQATT, CDR2 SNEGSKA (reference sequence). The V and J ends lost 0 bases and 5 bases respectively, with 11 bases between them. CDR3 size: 14 residues. This clonotype was detected a few times. The antigen is undetermined. The TCR was taken from an adult who was a healthcare worker with PCR-confirmed SARS-CoV-2 infection or an uninfected control (not recorded which). Sample: whole blood. The rearrangement joins TRBV20-1 to TRBJ1-5, with D possibly being TRBD1 (5 bases). DNA of the CDR3: TGCAGTGCTAGAGATCCGGGCAGGGATCAGCCCCAGCATTTT. This gives the protein CSARDPGRDQPQHF.